This TCR beta chain was captured by sequencing in a study of T cell repertoires in cytomegalovirus infection. Findings and caveats of the study: Using cumulative public TCR beta family frequency, the authors identified those who carried CMV together with the relevant HLA. Dominating the ex vivo response were HLA-C-restricted CMV-specific TCR beta clonotypes.

This clonotype appeared many times. The target antigen is unknown. CDR1 and CDR2 from the germline V gene are MNHNS and SASEGT. V was clipped by 5 bases and J by 2 bases; unmatched bases: 11. The CDR3 consists of 17 residues. TCRdb re-derived calls from the reads in MiXCR, one entry per CDR3 protein. This sample has some 240,000 distinct CDR3 sequences, with about a sixth found just once. The source is a human donor in good health (CMV status not recorded). Some clones in this sample may be carry-over from other donors' samples. The sequencing sample was made of CD8+ T cells from PBMCs. The chain joins TRBV6-1 to TRBJ2-4; TRBD2 aligns across 8 bases. In nucleotides, the CDR3 is TGTGCCAGCAGTCACCCCAGCGGGGGCCTTACCAAAAACATTCAGTACTTC. Its translation is CASSHPSGGLTKNIQYF.